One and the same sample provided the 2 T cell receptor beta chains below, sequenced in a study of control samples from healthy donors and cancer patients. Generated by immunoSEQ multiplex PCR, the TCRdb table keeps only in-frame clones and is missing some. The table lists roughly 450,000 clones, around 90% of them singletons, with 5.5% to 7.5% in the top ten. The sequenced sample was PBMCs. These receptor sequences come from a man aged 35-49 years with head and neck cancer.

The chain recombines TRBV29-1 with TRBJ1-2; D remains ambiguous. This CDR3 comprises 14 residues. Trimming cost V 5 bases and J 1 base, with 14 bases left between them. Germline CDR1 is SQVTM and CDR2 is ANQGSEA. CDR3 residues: CSVLRTADNYGYTF. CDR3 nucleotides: TGCAGCGTTTTAAGGACGGCTGATAACTATGGCTACACCTTC.

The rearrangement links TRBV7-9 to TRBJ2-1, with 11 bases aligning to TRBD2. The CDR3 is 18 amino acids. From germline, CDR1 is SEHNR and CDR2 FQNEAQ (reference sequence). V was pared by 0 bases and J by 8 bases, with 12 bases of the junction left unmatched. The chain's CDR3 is CASSLAKFGVAGGYEQFF. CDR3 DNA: TGTGCCAGCAGCTTAGCCAAGTTCGGAGTAGCGGGAGGGTATGAGCAGTTCTTC.